This T cell receptor beta chain originates from a study of OX40 agonist ivuxolimab in advanced cancers. Study-level information: Head and neck, renal cell, melanoma or hepatocellular carcinoma were the cancers that dose-escalation patients had.

Germline CDR1 SGHNT, CDR2 YYREEE (reference sequence). The CDR3 runs 11 residues. The V and J ends lost 4 bases and 5 bases respectively, with 6 bases between them. This clone was counted a single time. Some clones are missing from TCRdb's copy, which holds only in-frame ones; the method was immunoSEQ multiplex PCR. The sample carries about 15,000 clones, about 91% recorded once. The chain carries TRBV5-4 and TRBJ2-5; perhaps TRBD2 as D (5 bases). This material consisted of CD4+ or CD8+ T cells sorted from blood, taken in a trial of the OX40 agonist ivuxolimab. The receptor comes from an adult with an advanced solid tumor such as melanoma, head and neck, liver or kidney cancer. Here the CDR3 DNA reads TGTGCCAGCAGCAGGAGGGAGACCCAGTACTTC. This sequence encodes CASSRRETQYF.